This record concerns one T cell receptor beta chain sequence. Its antigen is unidentified. This CDR3 spans 13 amino acids. Germline V gene lookup returns CDR1 SGHTA and CDR2 FQGTGA. It was by 5' RACE with UMI labels that the TRB cDNA libraries were prepared. No DNA is given; TCRdb re-called the 5' RACE reads and lists each CDR3 protein once. The data include about 26,000 distinct CDR3 sequences; the top ten clones carry about 2.7%. The record originates from a study of CXCR3-negative and CXCR3-positive naive CD8 T cells. Notes on the study in general: Diversity ran similarly high across both naive subsets but far lower in memory CD8+ cells.

The J gene is TRBJ2-7, the V gene TRBV7-3. The source of this sequence is a human donor in good health. Some clones in this sample may be carry-over from other donors' samples. The sequencing sample was made of naive CXCR3- CD8+ T cells from blood. The subset here: CD45RO-CCR7+CD27+CD95- naive CD8+ T cells lacking CXCR3 (TNR3-). This chain's CDR3 is CASKGGKTYEQYF.